This T cell receptor beta chain stems from a study of shared T cell receptors in the human thymus (dated by TCRdb to about 2021). General notes on the study: The study examined how self-reactive, shared T-cell receptor alpha chains are generated in the human thymus.

About this clone: The clone's antigen remains unknown. It has no much larger one-base neighbor in the sample; base qualities were not kept.

Libraries were prepared through the immunoSEQ multiplex PCR assay. Here the immuneACCESS table is served through TCRdb, limited to in-frame sequences with V and J called. Missing clones are a known gap in these copies; in checked studies unresolved V genes cover under half, and the rest lacks a known reason. Present in this sample are approximately 490,000 clones, about four fifths of which were seen just once. Around 0.013% of the sample lies in the top ten. The germline V gene (reference sequence) supplies CDR1 DFQATT and CDR2 SNEGSKA. Taken from cysteine to phenylalanine, the CDR3 has 11 residues. Only the CDR3 part of the read is kept: 33 bases, read in frame from the first base. Another study also made use of these data, one on human thymus T cells. The second study also describes: The donors were immunologically healthy infants in Finland who had open corrective cardiac surgery for congenital heart defects. The thymus tissue came from surgical resects taken out during corrective cardiac surgery. Both the thymic and the peripheral blood repertoires appeared to show biased V and J gene segment usage. The related research found that thymic TCR repertoires overlapped highly between unrelated individuals. The study described the TCR alpha and beta repertoires in under ten infant thymus samples and a few matching peripheral blood samples. Donor ages ranging from roughly 7 to 250 days were recorded, and a handful of male and a couple of female infants were included in the cohort. After being mechanically released from the tissue, thymocytes were kept at -70 degrees C in pellets of roughly 9.5-31 million cells. A QIAsymphony instrument was used to extract genomic DNA from the frozen cell pellets. Using the immunoSEQ multiplex PCR assay, the TCRB and TCRAD loci were amplified from a standardized quantity of quality-controlled genomic DNA. The amplicons covered the V(D)J region and were long enough to include the CDR3 and to identify the V and J genes. Through the commercial immunoSEQ service, the amplicons were sequenced on an Illumina platform. Corrections for primer bias and sequencing errors followed previously described methods, while TCRAD and TCRB definitions were based on the IMGT database. Repertoires were analysed with immunoSEQ Analyzer 3.0 and VDJTools, covering basic statistics, V/J segment usage, diversity estimates, rarefaction and pairwise overlap. Diversity was estimated using the Chao1, ChaoE, Efron-Thisted, Shannon and inverse Simpson indices, and was also estimated on datasets down-sampled to the size of the smallest sample. Repertoire overlap used strict matching of CDR3 nucleotide sequence, V gene and J gene, with Jaccard-based multidimensional scaling clustering. On average, thymus samples yielded around 800,000 unique TCRB clonotypes, whereas blood samples yielded some 80,000.

This clonotype was obtained from a boy younger than two with a congenital heart defect. Donor details come from another sample of the same person, matched by shared clones. Sequences were obtained from thymocytes. This sequence uses TRBV20-1 and TRBJ2-1, with TRBD2 as a weak D call on 6 bases. The CDR3 here reads CSGSDYNEQFF. The DNA is TGCAGCGGGAGTGATTACAATGAGCAGTTCTTC.